This TCR beta chain derives from a study of cytomegalovirus exposure and HLA in healthy donors. For the study at large: From HLA-typed donors, an early data release held tens of millions of unique TCRs.

This CDR3 region has 16 residues. The germline V gene encodes CDR1 MDHEN and CDR2 SYDVKM. V was clipped by 2 bases and J by 0 bases; unmatched bases: 7. Study findings and constraints: A later analysis reported that several of the most significant clusters appeared to be linked to common viral pathogens, among them Epstein-Barr virus. Fewer N-insertions (relative to the approximately 700-donor mean) were reportedly seen in an Asian-associated ancestry cluster in a later analysis.

Use of 60 Vbeta and 13 Jbeta primers characterized the PCR. Only in-frame clones appear in the TCRdb table, and some are missing; sequencing was by immunoSEQ multiplex PCR. The sample includes over 150,000 clones, over 70% of them seen just once. The donors comprised healthy bone marrow donors. For this clone: Its cognate antigen is unknown.

The sample consisted of PBMCs. The TCR comes from a woman aged 30 to 39 in good health and CMV-seropositive. The rearrangement uses TRBV28 and TRBJ2-7, with 7 bases identical to TRBD2. CDR3 residues: CASSLVTGRASYEQYF. The CDR3 DNA reads as TGTGCCAGCAGTTTAGTGACGGGGAGGGCCTCCTACGAGCAGTACTTC.